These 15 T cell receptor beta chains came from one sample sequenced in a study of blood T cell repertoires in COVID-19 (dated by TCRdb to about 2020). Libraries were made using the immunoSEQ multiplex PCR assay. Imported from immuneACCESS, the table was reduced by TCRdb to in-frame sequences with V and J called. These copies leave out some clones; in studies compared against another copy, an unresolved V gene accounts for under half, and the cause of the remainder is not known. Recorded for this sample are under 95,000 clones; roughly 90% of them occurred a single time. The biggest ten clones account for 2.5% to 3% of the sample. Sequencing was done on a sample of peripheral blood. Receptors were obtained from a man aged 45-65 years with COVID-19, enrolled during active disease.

CDR3 loop: CASSDRRQGISTNEKLFF. The CDR3 region has the DNA TGTGCCAGCAGTGATCGTCGACAGGGCATATCAACTAATGAAAAACTGTTTTTT. The rearrangement uses TRBV2 and TRBJ1-4; TRBD1 aligns across 7 bases. The germline CDR1 and CDR2 sequences are SNHLY and FYNNEI. The CDR3 runs 18 residues. V lost 3 bases to trimming and J lost 0 bases; unmatched junction nucleotides: 10.

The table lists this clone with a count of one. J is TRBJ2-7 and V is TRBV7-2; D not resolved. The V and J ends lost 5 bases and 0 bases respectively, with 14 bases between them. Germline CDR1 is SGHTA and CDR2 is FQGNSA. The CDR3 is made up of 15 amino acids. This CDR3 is CASSLSRVLSYEQYF. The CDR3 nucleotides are TGTGCCAGCAGCCTATCTCGGGTCCTCTCCTACGAGCAGTACTTC.

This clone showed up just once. The CDR3 DNA is TGTGCCAGTAGCCTTGACAGGGGGCGTACCGGGGAGCTGTTTTTT. It is translated as CASSLDRGRTGELFF. The chain recombines TRBV19 with TRBJ2-2; 10 positions agree with TRBD1. With V trimmed by 6 bases and J by 5 bases, 6 bases remained unmatched. The CDR3 runs 15 residues. The germline V gene encodes CDR1 LNHDA and CDR2 SQIVND (reference sequence).

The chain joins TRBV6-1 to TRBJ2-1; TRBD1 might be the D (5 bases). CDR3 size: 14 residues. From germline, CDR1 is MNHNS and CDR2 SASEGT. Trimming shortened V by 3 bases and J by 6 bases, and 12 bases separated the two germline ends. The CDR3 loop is CASSEVYRSNEQFF. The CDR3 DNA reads TGTGCCAGCAGTGAGGTGTACAGGTCCAATGAGCAGTTCTTC.

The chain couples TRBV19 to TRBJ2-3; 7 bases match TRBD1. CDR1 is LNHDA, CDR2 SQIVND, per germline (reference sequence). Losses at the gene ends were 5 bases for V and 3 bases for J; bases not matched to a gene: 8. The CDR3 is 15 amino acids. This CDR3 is CASSRPGQRTDTQYF. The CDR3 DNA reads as TGTGCCAGTAGTCGGCCGGGACAGAGAACAGATACGCAGTATTTT.

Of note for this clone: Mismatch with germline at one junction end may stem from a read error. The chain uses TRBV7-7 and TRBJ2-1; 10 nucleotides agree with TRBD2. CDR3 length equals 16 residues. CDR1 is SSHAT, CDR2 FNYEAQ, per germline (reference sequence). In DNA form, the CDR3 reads TGTGCTAGCAGCTCCGGGTTAGCGGGAGGTGACAATGAGCAGTTCTTC. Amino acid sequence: CASSSGLAGGDNEQFF.

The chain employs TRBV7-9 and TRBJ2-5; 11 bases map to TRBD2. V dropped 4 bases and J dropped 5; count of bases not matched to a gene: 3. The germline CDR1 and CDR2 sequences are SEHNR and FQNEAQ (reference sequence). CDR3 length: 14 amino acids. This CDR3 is CASSSSGRQETQYF. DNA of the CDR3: TGTGCCAGCAGCTCTAGCGGGAGGCAGGAGACCCAGTACTTC.

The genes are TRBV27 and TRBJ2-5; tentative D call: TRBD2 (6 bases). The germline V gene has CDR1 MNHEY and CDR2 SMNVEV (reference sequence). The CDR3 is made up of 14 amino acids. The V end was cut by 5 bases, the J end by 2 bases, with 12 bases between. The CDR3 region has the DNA TGTGCCAGCAGTCAGACTAGTTATCAAGAGACCCAGTACTTC. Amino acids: CASSQTSYQETQYF.

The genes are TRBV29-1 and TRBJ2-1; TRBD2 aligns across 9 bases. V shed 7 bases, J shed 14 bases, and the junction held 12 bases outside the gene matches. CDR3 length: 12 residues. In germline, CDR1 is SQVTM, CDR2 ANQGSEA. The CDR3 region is CSAERLADAEFF. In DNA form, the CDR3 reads TGCAGCGCTGAGAGACTAGCGGACGCGGAGTTCTTC.

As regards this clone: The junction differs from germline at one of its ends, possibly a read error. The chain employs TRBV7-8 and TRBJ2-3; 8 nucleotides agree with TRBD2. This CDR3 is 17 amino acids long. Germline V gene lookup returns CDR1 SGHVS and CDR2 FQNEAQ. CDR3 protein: CASSLRASGRGTHTQYF. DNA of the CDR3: TGTGCCAGCAGCTTAAGGGCTAGCGGGCGTGGCACACATACGCAGTATTTT.

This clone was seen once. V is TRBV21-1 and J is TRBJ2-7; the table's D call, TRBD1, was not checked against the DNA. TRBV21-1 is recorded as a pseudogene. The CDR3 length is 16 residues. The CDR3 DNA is TGTGCCAGCAGCACGGACAGGGGTAAAACTACCGACGAGCAGTACTTC. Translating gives CASSTDRGKTTDEQYF.

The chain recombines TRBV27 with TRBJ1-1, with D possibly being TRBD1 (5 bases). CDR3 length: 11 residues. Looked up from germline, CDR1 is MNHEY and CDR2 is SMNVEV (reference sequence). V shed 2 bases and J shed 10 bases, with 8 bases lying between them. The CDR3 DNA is TGTGCCAGCAGTTTACAGGGTGCAGCTTTCTTT. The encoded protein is CASSLQGAAFF.

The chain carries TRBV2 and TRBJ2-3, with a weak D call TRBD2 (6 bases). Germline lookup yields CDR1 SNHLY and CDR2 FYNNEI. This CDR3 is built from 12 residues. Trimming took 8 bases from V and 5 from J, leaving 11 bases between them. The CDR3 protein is CASLSAGDTQYF. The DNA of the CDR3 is TGTGCCAGCTTATCAGCGGGAGATACGCAGTATTTT.

The CDR3 is CASSEGIVWANYEQYV. DNA of the CDR3: TGTGCCAGCAGTGAGGGTATTGTGTGGGCGAACTACGAGCAGTACGTC. The chain is built from TRBV2 and TRBJ2-7; D is uncertain. This CDR3 is 16 amino acids long. Germline loops: CDR1 SNHLY, CDR2 FYNNEI. V lost 3 bases, J lost 3 bases, and 18 bases lay in between.

The DNA of the CDR3 is TGTGCCAGCAGCCGGGGGACTAGCGGGAGGGATGAGCAGTTCTTC. Its protein product is CASSRGTSGRDEQFF. This rearrangement joins TRBV9 to TRBJ2-1; 16 bases line up with TRBD2. Per germline, CDR1 SGDLS and CDR2 YYNGEE. Trimming at V came to 4 bases and at J to 8 bases, leaving 3 bases not matched to a gene. The CDR3 totals 15 residues.